This T cell receptor (beta chain) appears in the sequencing data of a study of T cells in Graves' hyperthyroidism and ophthalmopathy. The wider study: The initial diagnosis was the point when peripheral blood was collected, ahead of any treatment. Study-wide findings and caveats: Ophthalmopathy stood apart from stable hyperthyroidism in a 13 V-J model.

The sample holds a few counts of this clonotype. What it binds is not known. The germline V gene encodes CDR1 SQVTM and CDR2 ANQGSEA. Trimming took off 5 bases at V and 1 base at J, with 11 bases between the two ends. This CDR3 has 13 residues. Uncontrolled infection, other autoimmune disease, pregnancy or lactation excluded patients. TCR beta CDR3 sequences were amplified from RNA transcripts. A first-round RT-PCR of the TCR CDR3 used the HTBI primer set. Using its own MiXCR run on the multiplex PCR reads, TCRdb lists one record per CDR3 protein. Found here are fewer than 700,000 distinct CDR3 sequences, about 16% of them singletons; the top ten hold about 3.8%.

The TCR was taken from a woman in her twenties or thirties with Graves' hyperthyroidism. Source material: blood. The genes are TRBV29-1 and TRBJ1-1; tentatively, D is TRBD1 (5 bases). Here the CDR3 reads CSVKGRWNTEAFF. CDR3 sequence (DNA): TGCAGCGTTAAGGGGCGTTGGAACACTGAAGCTTTCTTT.